The entry below gives a single T cell receptor (beta chain) sequence along with its context. The antigen is unknown. TCRdb's copy holds only in-frame clones and misses some; the assay was immunoSEQ multiplex PCR. The sample contains roughly 330,000 clones, around 90% of which appear only once. The source of the sample is a study of cytomegalovirus exposure and HLA in healthy donors. Across the study: The same platform used for the approximately 700 first-cohort repertoires was also used for the 130 or so validation repertoires, as a later analysis reported. Whole-study results and caveats: The study labeled fewer than 200 TCR beta chains cytomegalovirus-associated.

Trimming stripped 4 bases from V and 2 bases from J, with 9 bases between. Per germline, CDR1 KGHSH and CDR2 LQKENI. The CDR3 runs to 13 residues. The TCR sequence derives from a woman aged 25 to 45 in good health and CMV-seropositive. Material for sequencing was PBMCs. This rearrangement joins TRBV18 to TRBJ2-7; D not resolved. The CDR3 here is CASSRKETYEQYF. As DNA, the CDR3 is TGTGCCAGCTCACGAAAGGAAACCTACGAGCAGTACTTC.